This TCR beta chain originates from a study of cytomegalovirus exposure and HLA in healthy donors. It was with 60 Vbeta and 13 Jbeta primers that the PCR ran. The repertoire was sequenced with immunoSEQ multiplex PCR; TCRdb's copy has only in-frame clones and lacks some. The sample table sets out 45,000 to 60,000 clones. Notes on this clone: Its specificity is unknown.

The CDR3 is 15 residues long. V lost 6 bases and J 1 base, leaving 13 bases between the germline ends. Germline V gives CDR1 MNHEY, CDR2 SVGAGI. The study, taken as a whole, reports: A further, later analysis showed that HLA-associated TCR beta chains (compared with equally common others) were more clonally expanded. Prior analysis indicated that the majority of TCR beta V segments exhibited productivity approximately 87% or approximately 30% of the time.

The chain couples TRBV6-5 to TRBJ1-3; D remains ambiguous. The TCR sequence derives from a male donor in good health and CMV-seronegative. Sequenced: PBMCs. The chain's CDR3 is CASSPFRGSGNTIYF. CDR3 nucleotide sequence: TGTGCCAGCAGCCCCTTCCGCGGTTCTGGAAACACCATATATTTT.